The TCR beta chain under discussion was sequenced for a study of T cell repertoires in cytomegalovirus infection. TCRdb processed the reads anew with MiXCR; each CDR3 protein has one entry. The data hold roughly 800,000 distinct CDR3 sequences, with approximately 32% observed a single time. As concerns this clonotype: Its cognate antigen is unknown.

The germline V gene encodes CDR1 ENHRY and CDR2 SYGVKD. Trimming took 4 bases from V and 4 from J, leaving 8 bases between them. The CDR3 is 12 residues long. This sequence was found in a human donor in good health (CMV status not recorded). Some clones in this sample may be carry-over from other donors' samples. The rearrangement links TRBV10-3 to TRBJ2-7; D may be TRBD1 (6 bases). Sequenced here: cultured CD8+ T cells from PBMCs, sampled from culture after CMV antigen stimulation. The chain's CDR3 is CAISADSYEQYF. Here the CDR3 DNA reads TGTGCCATCAGTGCGGACAGTTACGAGCAGTACTTC.